One sample yielded the 28 T cell receptor beta chains listed below, sequenced in a study of shared clonotypes between healthy human individuals. Naive CD8 cells, CD45RO-negative and positively selected for CCR7, excluded terminally differentiated effector memory CD45RA+ cells. Here immunoSEQ multiplex PCR was the method, and the copy in TCRdb shows in-frame clones only, minus some. The sample has around 2,100,000 clones; just under 95% are singletons. Sequenced sample: naive CD8+ T cells sorted from blood. Every receptor here comes from a man younger than 30 in good health.

The chain is built from TRBV5-1 and TRBJ2-7; tentative D call: TRBD1 (5 bases). The CDR3 loop spans 15 amino acids. V was cut by 1 base and J by 5 bases, with 16 bases left in between. Germline V gene lookup returns CDR1 SGHRS and CDR2 YFSETQ. The CDR3 region is CASSLYREGEDEQYF. The CDR3, as DNA: TGCGCCAGCAGCTTGTATAGGGAAGGGGAAGACGAGCAGTACTTC.

The chain couples TRBV27 to TRBJ2-7; 7 bases are a match to TRBD2. The CDR3 sequence is 15 residues long. V lost 3 bases to trimming and J lost 2 bases; unmatched junction nucleotides: 7. The V gene's germline CDR1 is MNHEY and CDR2 SMNVEV (reference sequence). This chain's CDR3 is CASSFQGLGAYEQYF. The CDR3 nucleotides are TGTGCCAGCAGTTTCCAAGGACTAGGGGCCTACGAGCAGTACTTC.

The chain carries TRBV29-1 and TRBJ1-1, with D perhaps TRBD1 (6 bases). The CDR3 has 13 residues. The V end lost 3 bases, the J end lost 5 bases, and 13 bases lay between the germline ends. Germline V lookup: CDR1 SQVTM, CDR2 ANQGSEA. This CDR3 is CSVEGGLGTEAFF. In DNA, the CDR3 is TGCAGCGTTGAGGGGGGGCTAGGGACTGAAGCTTTCTTT.

This clone was detected only a few times. V and J are TRBV6-5 and TRBJ1-2; TRBD1 might be the D (6 bases). Germline V CDR1 and CDR2: MNHEY, SVGAGI. CDR3 length equals 13 residues. Deletions cut 0 bases from V and 8 bases from J, with 10 bases between. The CDR3 loop reads CASSYSNRDGYTF. DNA of the CDR3: TGTGCCAGCAGTTACTCGAACAGGGACGGCTACACCTTC.

With respect to this clone: The sample carries other DNA sequences with the same CDR3. The chain carries TRBV27 and TRBJ2-7; either TRBD1 or TRBD2 may fit D (6 bases each). Trimming took 5 bases from V and 4 from J, leaving 12 bases between them. The CDR3 consists of 13 residues. Germline CDR1 reads MNHEY; CDR2 reads SMNVEV (reference sequence). CDR3 in DNA: TGTGCCAGCAGTCCCGGGGGCAAGTACGAGCAGTACTTC. Translating gives CASSPGGKYEQYF.

This clone was seen once. J is TRBJ2-7 and V is TRBV19; D possibly corresponds to TRBD2 (6 bases). The CDR3 is 13 amino acids. CDR1 is LNHDA, CDR2 SQIVND, per germline (reference sequence). Trimming cost V 5 bases and J 6 bases, with 14 bases left between them. The CDR3 region has the DNA TGTGCCAGTAGTTCAGGACTACCCGGCGAGCAGTACTTC. Protein sequence: CASSSGLPGEQYF.

The chain joins TRBV5-1 to TRBJ2-7, with 11 positions matching TRBD2. The CDR3 sequence is 15 residues long. V lost 3 bases, J lost 3 bases, and 5 bases stayed unmatched. Germline assignment: CDR1 SGHRS and CDR2 YFSETQ. The CDR3 is CASSSKTSGIYEQYF. CDR3 DNA sequence: TGCGCCAGCAGCTCAAAGACTAGCGGGATCTACGAGCAGTACTTC.

The CDR3 DNA follows: TGTGCCAGCAGCTCTACCTGGGACAGGGTGGCGGAGACCCAGTACTTC. This gives the protein CASSSTWDRVAETQYF. The chain carries TRBV13 and TRBJ2-5, with 9 bases matching TRBD1. The V gene end was trimmed by 4 bases and the J gene end by 5 bases; junction bases not matched to a gene: 11. The CDR3 has 16 residues. Germline V gene lookup returns CDR1 PRHDT and CDR2 FYEKMQ (reference sequence). The full variable domain, completed using reference TRBV13 and TRBJ2-5, is AAGVIQSPRHLIKEKRETATLKCYPIPRHDTVYWYQQGPGQDPQFLISFYEKMQSDKGSIPDRFSAQQFSDYHSELNMSSLELGDSALYFCASSSTWDRVAETQYFGPGTRLLVL.

J is TRBJ2-2 and V is TRBV2, with 8 positions matching TRBD2. The J segment lost 3 bases and the V segment lost 7 bases, leaving 4 bases of the junction unmatched. The CDR3 length is 14 residues. In germline, CDR1 is SNHLY, CDR2 FYNNEI. The CDR3 DNA is TGTGCCAGCACCCGGGGGGGGTACACCGGGGAGCTGTTTTTT. Amino acid sequence: CASTRGGYTGELFF.

The rearrangement uses TRBV13 and TRBJ2-5; 7 nucleotides agree with TRBD2. Germline V gene sequence: CDR1 PRHDT, CDR2 FYEKMQ (reference sequence). The CDR3 has 16 amino acids. The trim removed 0 bases at V and 0 bases at J, leaving 4 bases unmatched. CDR3 DNA sequence: TGTGCCAGCAGCTTAGGTCCTAGCGGCTACCAAGAGACCCAGTACTTC. Encoded protein: CASSLGPSGYQETQYF. Drawing the rest from reference TRBV13 and TRBJ2-5, the complete variable domain is AAGVIQSPRHLIKEKRETATLKCYPIPRHDTVYWYQQGPGQDPQFLISFYEKMQSDKGSIPDRFSAQQFSDYHSELNMSSLELGDSALYFCASSLGPSGYQETQYFGPGTRLLVL.

The chain uses TRBV28 and TRBJ2-7; no firm D call. This CDR3 is built from 11 residues. CDR1 and CDR2 (germline): MDHEN, SYDVKM. Trimming removed 5 bases from V and 6 bases from J, with 8 bases in between. The CDR3 bases are TGTGCCAGCAGTCCAACATTCGAGCAGTACTTC. It yields the protein CASSPTFEQYF. The variable domain in full, completed from reference TRBV28 and TRBJ2-7, reads DVKVTQSSRYLVKRTGEKVFLECVQDMDHENMFWYRQDPGLGLRLIYFSYDVKMKEKGDIPEGYSVSREKKERFSLILESASTNQTSMYLCASSPTFEQYFGPGTRLTVT.

The rearrangement uses TRBV13 and TRBJ2-6, with TRBD1 as a possible D gene (6 bases). CDR3 length: 16 amino acids. The germline V gene has CDR1 PRHDT and CDR2 FYEKMQ (reference sequence). V gave up 4 bases and J gave up 0 bases, with 10 bases separating them. The CDR3 spells CASSSRGSSGANVLTF. The DNA for the CDR3 is TGTGCCAGCAGCTCCAGGGGAAGCTCTGGGGCCAACGTCCTGACTTTC.

The chain carries TRBV7-9 and TRBJ2-2; 11 bases are shared with TRBD1. This CDR3 is built from 16 residues. CDR1 is SEHNR and CDR2 is FQNEAQ in the germline V gene (reference sequence). J gave up 6 bases and V 1 base, and 4 bases lay outside the gene matches. This CDR3 is CASSLVGQGAPGELFF. The CDR3 DNA reads TGTGCCAGCAGCTTAGTAGGACAGGGGGCTCCCGGGGAGCTGTTTTTT. The full variable domain, in which reference TRBV7-9 and TRBJ2-2 provide the parts outside the CDR3, is DTGVSQNPRHKITKRGQNVTFRCDPISEHNRLYWYRQTLGQGPEFLTYFQNEAQLEKSRLLSDRFSAERPKGSFSTLEIQRTEQGDSAMYLCASSLVGQGAPGELFFGEGSRLTVL.

The genes are TRBV19 and TRBJ1-1, with TRBD1 identical over 12 bases. The CDR3 is made up of 12 amino acids. V trimming: 10 bases; J trimming: 6 bases; junction bases outside the gene matches: 3. Germline V gene sequence: CDR1 LNHDA, CDR2 SQIVND (reference sequence). The CDR3 is CATGQGASEAFF. CDR3 DNA: TGTGCCACGGGACAGGGGGCCTCTGAAGCTTTCTTT.

This chain uses TRBV7-9 with TRBJ2-7; D may be TRBD1 (7 bases). Germline values: CDR1 SEHNR, CDR2 FQNEAQ (reference sequence). The V end lost 1 base, the J end lost 0 bases, and 16 bases lay between the germline ends. The CDR3 covers 17 residues. CDR3 bases: TGTGCCAGCAGCTTAGGGTCGGAGGGGGCTCTCTCCTACGAGCAGTACTTC. This translates into CASSLGSEGALSYEQYF.

The V call is TRBV5-1, the J call TRBJ2-7, with TRBD1 matching over 10 bases. V shed 3 bases, J shed 3 bases, and the junction held 6 bases outside the gene matches. CDR3 length: 15 amino acids. Germline V CDR1 and CDR2: SGHRS, YFSETQ. CDR3 amino acids: CASSSRQGAIYEQYF. CDR3 coding DNA: TGCGCCAGCAGCTCCCGACAGGGGGCGATCTACGAGCAGTACTTC.

The chain uses TRBV29-1 and TRBJ2-5; unclear D gene. Deletions cut 2 bases from V and 3 bases from J, with 16 bases between. The CDR3 is made up of 15 amino acids. CDR1 is SQVTM, CDR2 ANQGSEA, per germline. CDR3 residues: CSVEWRTALEETQYF. In DNA form, the CDR3 reads TGCAGCGTTGAATGGAGAACAGCGCTGGAAGAGACCCAGTACTTC.

This chain connects TRBV6-5 to TRBJ2-7; 9 positions match TRBD1. The germline CDR1 and CDR2 sequences are MNHEY and SVGAGI. The trim removed 6 bases at V and 2 bases at J, leaving 8 bases unmatched. The CDR3 sequence is 15 residues long. The CDR3 here is CASSTPGQGPYEQYF. DNA of the CDR3: TGTGCCAGCAGCACACCGGGACAGGGACCCTACGAGCAGTACTTC.

The J gene is TRBJ1-4, the V gene TRBV5-6; unclear D gene. The CDR3 runs 15 residues. Germline CDR1 is SGHDT and CDR2 is YYEEEE. V was trimmed by 5 bases and J by 2 bases, leaving 13 bases between them. The CDR3 coding sequence is TGTGCCAGCAGTTATACGACACGGACTAATGAAAAACTGTTTTTT. Its translation is CASSYTTRTNEKLFF.

The V gene is TRBV9, the J gene TRBJ2-5; maybe TRBD2 (7 bases). The germline CDR1 and CDR2 sequences are SGDLS and YYNGEE. V gave up 0 bases and J gave up 5 bases, with 14 bases separating them. There are 15 residues in the CDR3. The CDR3 loop is CASSVVEGGGETQYF. The CDR3 bases are TGTGCCAGCAGCGTAGTAGAGGGAGGGGGGGAGACCCAGTACTTC.

The chain employs TRBV29-1 and TRBJ2-7, with D tentatively TRBD2 (5 bases). Trimming left V 3 bases short and J 2 bases short, with 17 bases between. Germline V gives CDR1 SQVTM, CDR2 ANQGSEA. The CDR3 contains 15 residues. CDR3 protein: CSVETPGSSTYEQYF. CDR3 in DNA: TGCAGCGTTGAGACCCCGGGGAGCTCGACCTACGAGCAGTACTTC.

Comments on this clone: One base away lies a much larger clone, so this may be a sequencing read error. The DNA for the CDR3 is TGTGCCAGCAGCGTAGTGGGGGGCACAGATACGCAGTATTTT. The encoded protein is CASSVVGGTDTQYF. The gene calls are TRBV7-9 and TRBJ2-3; D might be TRBD1 or TRBD2, each matching 5 bases. The V end lost 5 bases, the J end lost 1 base, and 10 bases lay between the germline ends. Germline CDR1 and CDR2: SEHNR and FQNEAQ (reference sequence). This CDR3 comprises 14 residues.

A remark on this clone: Other nucleotide sequences in the sample specify the same CDR3. This chain uses TRBV5-1 with TRBJ2-7; D is unclear. The CDR3 extends over 13 amino acids. Germline lookup yields CDR1 SGHRS and CDR2 YFSETQ. V lost 2 bases to trimming and J lost 0 bases, with 6 bases between them. The chain's CDR3 is CASSLEDSYEQYF. In DNA form, the CDR3 reads TGCGCCAGCAGCTTAGAGGACTCCTACGAGCAGTACTTC.

The J gene is TRBJ2-3, the V gene TRBV7-9; 9 bases fit TRBD1. The ends lost 5 bases at V and 3 bases at J; junction bases unmatched: 15. The CDR3 runs 18 residues. Germline CDR1 is SEHNR and CDR2 is FQNEAQ (reference sequence). DNA of the CDR3: TGTGCCAGCAGCCTACCTTCCGGGACAGGGATCGGGACAGATACGCAGTATTTT. Amino acid sequence: CASSLPSGTGIGTDTQYF.

This clone is a singleton in its sample. The CDR3 spells CASSRLAGPVGQYF. DNA of the CDR3: TGTGCCAGCAGTCGACTAGCGGGGCCGGTAGGCCAGTACTTC. This chain links TRBV6-1 with TRBJ2-5; 11 bases are shared with TRBD2. The CDR3 extends over 14 amino acids. V was pared by 5 bases and J by 10 bases, with 9 bases of the junction left unmatched. Germline CDR1 MNHNS, CDR2 SASEGT.

This clone was seen once. Within the sample, other DNA sequences also encode this same CDR3. The chain joins TRBV4-1 to TRBJ2-7; D tentatively reads TRBD1 or TRBD2 (5 bases each). There are 14 residues in the CDR3. V lost 1 base and J lost 0, with 7 bases in between. CDR1 and CDR2 from the germline V gene are MGHRA and YSYEKL. Here the CDR3 reads CASSQAGRSYEQYF. In DNA form, the CDR3 reads TGCGCCAGCAGCCAAGCGGGGCGCTCCTACGAGCAGTACTTC.

This chain uses TRBV27 with TRBJ1-6; D perhaps matches TRBD1 (6 bases). Trimming pared 0 bases from V and 0 bases from J, leaving 9 bases between. The CDR3 consists of 17 residues. Germline CDR1 MNHEY, CDR2 SMNVEV (reference sequence). The CDR3 DNA sequence: TGTGCCAGCAGTTTATCGGCGGACAGCTCCTATAATTCACCCCTCCACTTT. Its protein is CASSLSADSSYNSPLHF.

The chain is built from TRBV27 and TRBJ2-1; 7 bases are a match to TRBD2. Germline CDR1 and CDR2: MNHEY and SMNVEV (reference sequence). The trim removed 4 bases at V and 2 bases at J, leaving 5 bases unmatched. The CDR3 has 15 residues. The CDR3 is CASSSYGLAYNEQFF. The CDR3 DNA reads TGTGCCAGCAGTTCTTACGGACTAGCCTACAATGAGCAGTTCTTC.